This TCR beta chain was retrieved from a study of human T cells and chemical hapten exposure. Study-level findings and limits: With regard to DPC sensitization, TCRs above 1 in 1000 frequency did not change.

In TCRdb, the RACE reads were re-called with MiXCR into one record per CDR3 protein. The table lists 150,000 to 200,000 distinct CDR3 sequences, around 30% of them singletons. The CDR3 consists of 16 residues. Germline-derived CDR1 and CDR2 are SNHLY and FYNNEI. Trimming removed 6 bases from V and 8 bases from J; junction bases left unmatched: 17. This clonotype was counted between two and nine times. Its target is unknown. Time point indicated: pre-sensitization, week 0. Treatment in this sample: therapeutic diphenylcyclopropenone sensitization with weekly scalp DPC. Specimen: whole blood, collected in connection with sensitization to the hapten diphenylcyclopropenone (DPC). The rearrangement uses TRBV2 and TRBJ2-3; 7 bases match TRBD1. This receptor was obtained from a woman aged 25 to 45 with alopecia areata. Some clones in this sample may be carry-over from other donors' samples. CDR3 residues: CASSDTLQGSVVTQYF. CDR3 coding DNA: TGTGCCAGCAGCGATACGCTACAGGGGTCCGTCGTTACGCAGTATTTT.